These 17 T cell receptor beta chains share one sample of origin, sequenced in a study of blood T cell repertoires in COVID-19. Profiling relied on immunoSEQ multiplex PCR, and the TCRdb table lists in-frame clones only, not all of them. The sample contains about 180,000 clones, about 81% of which appear only once. Specimen: peripheral blood. These receptors all stem from a woman at least 80 years old with COVID-19, enrolled during active disease.

This chain links TRBV3-1 (or the pseudogene TRBV3-2) with TRBJ2-7; 10 bases match TRBD1. Germline-derived CDR1 and CDR2 are LGHDT and YNNKEL (reference sequence). The CDR3 totals 14 residues. V was clipped by 6 bases and J by 5 bases; unmatched bases: 7. The CDR3 region is CASRPGTGVDEQYF. In nucleotides, the CDR3 is TGTGCCAGCAGACCTGGGACAGGGGTCGACGAGCAGTACTTC.

V is TRBV10-3 and J is TRBJ2-2; D is undetermined. Germline V gene data show CDR1 as ENHRY and CDR2 as SYGVKD. This CDR3 spans 12 amino acids. V was trimmed by 6 bases and J by 4 bases, leaving 6 bases between them. The CDR3 here is CAISPPTGELFF. CDR3 nucleotides: TGTGCCATCAGCCCTCCCACCGGGGAGCTGTTTTTT.

V and J are TRBV6-5 and TRBJ1-1; TRBD1 matches at 9 bases. Per the germline V gene, CDR1 is MNHEY and CDR2 is SVGAGI. This CDR3 has 15 amino acids. The trim removed 2 bases at V and 5 bases at J, leaving 6 bases unmatched. The CDR3 DNA reads as TGTGCCAGCAGTTACACGGGACAGGGAGGAACTGAAGCTTTCTTT. It is translated as CASSYTGQGGTEAFF.

This chain connects TRBV15 to TRBJ1-2, with TRBD1 matching 9 bases. With V trimmed by 0 bases and J by 6 bases, 5 bases remained unmatched. The CDR3 has 15 residues. CDR1 is LNHNV and CDR2 is YYDKDF in the germline V gene (reference sequence). DNA of the CDR3: TGTGCCACCAGCAGAGATAAGGGGACAGGGAATGGCTACACCTTC. This sequence encodes CATSRDKGTGNGYTF.

CDR3 loop: CASSSYVRGSPYEQYF. CDR3 in DNA: TGTGCCAGCAGCTCATATGTACGGGGGTCCCCCTACGAGCAGTACTTC. The V call is TRBV11-2, the J call TRBJ2-7; possible D gene TRBD2, 6 bases. This CDR3 comprises 16 residues. V was shortened by 4 bases and J by 2 bases, with 18 bases between the two germline ends. The V gene's germline CDR1 is SGHAT and CDR2 FQNNGV.

The chain is built from TRBV5-1 and TRBJ2-1; tentatively, D is TRBD1 (6 bases). Trimming removed 0 bases at V and 0 bases at J, with 10 bases between. CDR3 length: 16 amino acids. CDR1 SGHRS and CDR2 YFSETQ come from the germline V gene. Written as DNA, the CDR3 is TGCGCCAGCAGCTTGGCCTTAGGGGGCTCCTACAATGAGCAGTTCTTC. Encoded protein: CASSLALGGSYNEQFF.

This chain links TRBV18 with TRBJ2-7; D might be TRBD2 (6 bases). The CDR3 covers 12 residues. The V end lost 3 bases, the J end lost 7 bases, and 10 bases lay between the germline ends. The germline V gene has CDR1 KGHSH and CDR2 LQKENI. The CDR3 reads CASSPPRGEQYF. DNA for the CDR3: TGTGCCAGCTCACCCCCTCGGGGGGAGCAGTACTTC.

This clone was counted only a few times. This chain links TRBV12-2 with TRBJ2-3; the D segment call TRBD2 is taken from the table without a DNA check. TRBV12-2 constitutes a pseudogene. The CDR3 consists of 15 residues. The CDR3 DNA reads as TGTGCAAGTCGCTTTAGCGGGAGAGGAGCAGATACGCAGTATTTT. It codes for CASRFSGRGADTQYF.

The rearrangement joins TRBV12-3 or TRBV12-4 to TRBJ1-4; tentatively, D is TRBD1 (6 bases). This CDR3 has 13 residues. V lost 2 bases to trimming and J lost 10 bases, with 11 bases between them. This CDR3 reads CASSLPGGVKLFF. In DNA, the CDR3 is TGTGCCAGCAGTTTACCGGGGGGCGTAAAACTGTTTTTT.

V gene TRBV27 combines with J gene TRBJ2-6, with 9 bases lining up with TRBD1. This CDR3 has 16 amino acids. Trimming cost V 3 bases and J 3 bases; bases outside gene matches: 3. Germline loops: CDR1 MNHEY, CDR2 SMNVEV (reference sequence). The CDR3 bases are TGTGCCAGCAGTTTCGGGACAGGGCTTGGGGCCAACGTCCTGACTTTC. Protein: CASSFGTGLGANVLTF. The variable domain in full, completed from reference TRBV27 and TRBJ2-6, reads EAQVTQNPRYLITVTGKKLTVTCSQNMNHEYMSWYRQDPGLGLRQIYYSMNVEVTDKGDVPEGYKVSRKEKRNFPLILESPSPNQTSLYFCASSFGTGLGANVLTFGAGSRLTVL.

The V and J genes are TRBV6-6 and TRBJ2-7; 10 bases line up with TRBD2. The CDR3 has 16 residues. V trimming: 7 bases; J trimming: 1 base; junction bases outside the gene matches: 10. Germline loops: CDR1 MNHNY, CDR2 SVGAGI (reference sequence). The CDR3 sequence is CASTPLGTSDSYEQYF. For the CDR3, the DNA is TGTGCCAGCACCCCTTTAGGGACTAGCGATTCCTACGAGCAGTACTTC.

The rearrangement joins TRBV13 to TRBJ2-3, with 13 bases lining up with TRBD2. The CDR3 loop spans 18 amino acids. Per germline, CDR1 PRHDT and CDR2 FYEKMQ (reference sequence). J lost 5 bases, V lost 2 bases, and 10 bases had no gene match. The CDR3 coding sequence is TGTGCCAGCAGCTTAAGTGTCGGACTAGCGGGAGTGGGAGATACGCAGTATTTT. Residues: CASSLSVGLAGVGDTQYF.

V gene TRBV3-1 (or the pseudogene TRBV3-2) combines with J gene TRBJ2-7; TRBD2 aligns across 9 bases. From germline, CDR1 is LGHDT and CDR2 YNNKEL (reference sequence). This CDR3 has 16 amino acids. With V trimmed by 2 bases and J by 7 bases, 12 bases remained unmatched. The CDR3 coding sequence is TGTGCCAGCAGCCAACAGGGGAGCGGGAGGATGAGGGAGCAGTACTTC. Translating gives CASSQQGSGRMREQYF.

The CDR3 region has the DNA TGTGCCAGCAGTTACTCAACCGGGACTTTTCCCTACGAGCAGTACTTC. It codes for CASSYSTGTFPYEQYF. The rearrangement uses TRBV6-5 and TRBJ2-7, with D possibly matching TRBD2 (6 bases). V was shortened by 0 bases and J by 2 bases, with 14 bases between the two germline ends. Germline CDR1 reads MNHEY; CDR2 reads SVGAGI. The CDR3 extends over 16 amino acids.

This clone was counted once. CDR3 residues: CATSGRRGTNTGELFF. The CDR3 DNA sequence: TGTGCCACCAGTGGCCGACGGGGGACGAACACCGGGGAGCTGTTTTTT. The chain joins TRBV24-1 to TRBJ2-2, with TRBD2 as a possible D gene (6 bases). Germline values: CDR1 KGHDR, CDR2 SFDVKD. The length of the CDR3 is 16 residues. The V and J ends lost 5 bases and 0 bases respectively, with 12 bases between them.

Details on this clone: Other DNA sequences of this sample code for an identical CDR3. The V gene is TRBV12-3 or TRBV12-4, the J gene TRBJ1-1; D is perhaps TRBD1 (5 bases). Trimming pared 3 bases from V and 4 bases from J, leaving 9 bases between. This CDR3 region has 13 residues. DNA for the CDR3: TGTGCCAGCAGTTTCCAGGGTCTCACTGAAGCTTTCTTT. Translating it yields CASSFQGLTEAFF.

This clone appeared a few times. The V gene is TRBV6-4, the J gene TRBJ1-2; 11 bases are a match to TRBD1. CDR3 length equals 18 residues. CDR1 is MRHNA, CDR2 SNTAGT, per germline. V trimming: 0 bases; J trimming: 3 bases; junction bases outside the gene matches: 9. CDR3 DNA: TGTGCCAGCAGTGACTCGATAGGGACAGGGGGAAAGGACTATGGCTACACCTTC. Translated, it gives CASSDSIGTGGKDYGYTF.